This entry features one TCR beta chain sequence. This entry is derived from a study of blood T cell repertoires in COVID-19. Turning to the study itself: T cells, B-cell-depleted T cells, or PBMCs supplied cDNA or gDNA.

Trimming took 5 bases from V and 6 from J; bases not matched to a gene: 15. Per germline, CDR1 SGHTA and CDR2 FQGTGA. The CDR3 spans 18 residues. How the authors handled the data: By means of reference gene primer amplification, nucleated cell counts were estimated. This table comes from immunoSEQ multiplex PCR, and its TCRdb copy is limited to in-frame clones, with some not included. V and J calls and clone size are as listed in that table; D and trimming were resolved from the DNA. The sample records 240,000 or so clones, around 86% being singletons. Sequenced sample: peripheral blood. This receptor was taken from a woman aged 55 to 70 with active or convalescent COVID-19. This sequence joins TRBV7-3 and TRBJ2-1, with 11 bases fitting TRBD2. The CDR3 DNA sequence: TGTGCCAGCAGCCCAAACATCCCACTAGCGGGGGCCCCCAATGAGCAGTTCTTC. It is translated as CASSPNIPLAGAPNEQFF.